The following is a TCR beta chain sequence with its context. No antigen is known for it. Sequenced by immunoSEQ multiplex PCR; TCRdb stores in-frame clones only, minus some. This table holds 140,000 to 150,000 clones, 94% found once. The CDR3 extends over 13 amino acids. The germline CDR1 and CDR2 sequences are SNHLY and FYNNEI. V was cut by 6 bases and J by 0 bases, with 8 bases left in between. The data originate from a study of cytomegalovirus exposure and HLA in healthy donors. Study-level points and caveats: The TCR clusters that emerged in the first cohort tended, a later analysis found, to co-occur in the approximately 130 validation repertoires.

The V and J genes are TRBV2 and TRBJ1-1; D gene uncertain. Sequenced material: PBMCs. This clonotype was obtained from a young man in good health and CMV-seropositive. The DNA for the CDR3 is TGTGCCAGCAGAACAGAGATGAACACTGAAGCTTTCTTT. Translated, it gives CASRTEMNTEAFF.